These 18 T cell receptor beta chains came from one sample sequenced in a study of Graves' ophthalmopathy and Graves' hyperthyroidism. CDR3 regions of TCR beta were amplified from RNA transcripts. HTBI primers served in a first-round RT-PCR, which a second-round multiplex PCR followed. Each CDR3 protein gets one entry after TCRdb re-called the multiplex PCR reads with MiXCR. The sample shows some 410,000 distinct CDR3 sequences, roughly 21% of them seen only once. The sequencing sample was made of peripheral blood. These receptors were taken from a woman between 18 and 29 years old with stable Graves' hyperthyroidism.

The chain employs TRBV30 and TRBJ2-2; 8 bases align to TRBD1. After removal of 3 bases from V and 1 base from J, the junction contained 13 bases not matched to a gene. CDR1 GTSNPN and CDR2 SVGIG come from the germline V gene (reference sequence). This CDR3 contains 18 residues. CDR3 DNA sequence: TGTGCCTGGAGCGTCCTCCTCGGACAGGGAAAGAACACCGGGGAGCTGTTTTTT. It encodes CAWSVLLGQGKNTGELFF. Looking up the rest from reference TRBV30 and TRBJ2-2 gives the full variable domain: SQTIHQWPATLVQPVGSPLSLECTVEGTSNPNLYWYRQAAGRGLQLLFYSVGIGQISSEVPQNLSASRPQDRQFILSSKKLLLSDSGFYLCAWSVLLGQGKNTGELFFGEGSRLTVL.

This clonotype occurred once. This CDR3 is CASSSLGSPYGYTF. CDR3 DNA sequence: TGTGCCAGCAGTTCCCTGGGATCCCCCTATGGCTACACCTTC. V usage is TRBV28 and J usage is TRBJ1-2; the D is unclear. Trimming cost V 4 bases and J 4 bases, with 13 bases left between them. Germline CDR1 is MDHEN and CDR2 is SYDVKM. The CDR3 contains 14 residues.

This clonotype appeared many times. The V and J genes are TRBV28 and TRBJ1-2; the match to TRBD1 covers 10 bases. V dropped 3 bases and J dropped 5; count of bases not matched to a gene: 9. Germline loops: CDR1 MDHEN, CDR2 SYDVKM. The CDR3 sequence is 16 residues long. CDR3 DNA: TGTGCCAGCAGTTTCGGACAGGGGGACTCGGGGTATGGCTACACCTTC. Its translation: CASSFGQGDSGYGYTF.

At least ten counts were recorded for this clonotype. This chain uses TRBV15 with TRBJ2-7; D may be TRBD2 (6 bases). V shed 0 bases and J shed 4 bases, with 16 bases lying between them. Germline V gene data show CDR1 as LNHNV and CDR2 as YYDKDF (reference sequence). This CDR3 has 16 amino acids. The CDR3 spells CATSRDRRGVWYEQYF. CDR3 sequence (DNA): TGTGCCACCAGCAGAGATCGGCGGGGCGTCTGGTACGAGCAGTACTTC.

The sample holds many counts of this clonotype. The gene calls are TRBV20-1 and TRBJ2-2; D may be TRBD1 (5 bases). The CDR3 is made up of 16 amino acids. Germline V lookup: CDR1 DFQATT, CDR2 SNEGSKA (reference sequence). V lost 0 bases to trimming and J lost 2 bases, with 13 bases between them. The CDR3 nucleotides are TGCAGTGCTAGAGAATGGGGCGGAGTAAACACCGGGGAGCTGTTTTTT. Amino acids: CSAREWGGVNTGELFF.

This clonotype was counted many times. The chain joins TRBV12-3 or TRBV12-4 to TRBJ1-5, with D possibly being TRBD1 (6 bases). The V and J ends lost 6 bases and 4 bases respectively, with 13 bases between them. The CDR3 loop spans 14 amino acids. In nucleotides, the CDR3 is TGTGCCAGCAGGCCCACAGGGAGAAATCAGCCCCAGCATTTT. This gives the protein CASRPTGRNQPQHF.

The chain recombines TRBV27 with TRBJ1-1; no reliable D call. Germline CDR1 and CDR2: MNHEY and SMNVEV (reference sequence). Trimming took off 2 bases at V and 3 bases at J, with 7 bases between the two ends. The CDR3 length is 13 residues. This chain's CDR3 is CASSLEHYTEAFF. CDR3 coding DNA: TGTGCCAGCAGTTTAGAACACTACACTGAAGCTTTCTTT.

In this sample, this clonotype turned up many times. The rearrangement uses TRBV6-2 or TRBV6-3 and TRBJ2-5, with D perhaps given as TRBD1 or TRBD2 (6 bases each). Germline-derived CDR1 and CDR2 are MNHEY and SVGEGT. V was shortened by 6 bases and J by 4 bases, with 15 bases between the two germline ends. This CDR3 region has 14 residues. CDR3 coding DNA: TGTGCCAGCAGAAACGGGGGCACCCCAGAGACCCAGTACTTC. This translates into CASRNGGTPETQYF.

V is TRBV7-8 and J is TRBJ2-3, with 7 bases identical to TRBD1. Losses at the gene ends were 5 bases for V and 7 bases for J; bases not matched to a gene: 15. Germline V gene data show CDR1 as SGHVS and CDR2 as FQNEAQ. The CDR3 runs 16 residues. CDR3: CASSPHLETGLNTQYF. The DNA of the CDR3 is TGTGCCAGCAGCCCACACCTTGAGACAGGGTTGAATACGCAGTATTTT.

This clonotype was counted at least ten times. This rearrangement joins TRBV20-1 to TRBJ2-5, with 7 bases lining up with TRBD2. Losses at the gene ends were 3 bases for V and 5 bases for J; bases not matched to a gene: 6. CDR1 and CDR2 from the germline V gene are DFQATT and SNEGSKA (reference sequence). The CDR3 is 13 amino acids. The CDR3 nucleotides are TGCAGTGCTAGCCTGGCCGGGAGGGAGACCCAGTACTTC. Translation gives CSASLAGRETQYF.

This clonotype was detected ten times or more. This chain joins TRBV4-1 and TRBJ1-1, with a weak D call TRBD1 (6 bases). CDR1 and CDR2 from the germline V gene are MGHRA and YSYEKL. V lost 1 base to trimming and J lost 4 bases, with 10 bases between them. The CDR3 sequence is 14 residues long. The CDR3 DNA reads TGCGCCAGCAGCCAAGCCGGGGGCATCACTGAAGCTTTCTTT. Translating it yields CASSQAGGITEAFF.

Ten or more counts support this clonotype. V and J are TRBV10-3 and TRBJ1-1; D uncertain. The CDR3 totals 13 residues. With 4 bases removed from V and 8 bases from J, the gap between germline ends came to 14 bases. Germline CDR1 is ENHRY and CDR2 is SYGVKD. CDR3 amino acids: CAISGRSQTEAFF. Written as DNA, the CDR3 is TGTGCCATCAGTGGACGGAGTCAAACCGAAGCTTTCTTT.

This clonotype came up many times. The V and J genes are TRBV27 and TRBJ2-7; 7 bases map to TRBD1. The CDR3 has 16 residues. Germline CDR1 and CDR2: MNHEY and SMNVEV (reference sequence). Trimming cost V 6 bases and J 4 bases; bases outside gene matches: 15. This CDR3 reads CASSSPDRVGLYEQYF. CDR3 bases: TGTGCCAGCAGCTCTCCCGACAGGGTAGGCTTGTACGAGCAGTACTTC.

This clonotype was seen repeatedly, ten times or more. The chain has TRBV28 and TRBJ1-1; 8 bases fit TRBD1. This CDR3 is built from 15 residues. The V gene end was trimmed by 4 bases and the J gene end by 1 base; junction bases not matched to a gene: 5. CDR1 and CDR2 from the germline V gene are MDHEN and SYDVKM. CDR3 nucleotide sequence: TGTGCCAGCAGTTCCCGGGACAGGCGGAACACTGAAGCTTTCTTT. It translates to CASSSRDRRNTEAFF. Complete variable domain (other parts from reference TRBV28 and TRBJ1-1): DVKVTQSSRYLVKRTGEKVFLECVQDMDHENMFWYRQDPGLGLRLIYFSYDVKMKEKGDIPEGYSVSREKKERFSLILESASTNQTSMYLCASSSRDRRNTEAFFGQGTRLTVV.

The rearrangement joins TRBV6-1 to TRBJ2-5; no clear D gene. The ends were cut back, 1 base at V and 9 bases at J, with 15 bases in the middle. Germline assignment: CDR1 MNHNS and CDR2 SASEGT. This CDR3 contains 14 residues. The CDR3 is CASSEVASGQAQYF. The CDR3 nucleotides are TGTGCCAGCAGTGAAGTGGCTAGTGGGCAGGCCCAGTACTTC.

This clonotype was observed a handful of times. CDR3 residues: CSAKDSNNSPLHF. CDR3 coding DNA: TGCAGTGCTAAAGACAGCAATAATTCACCCCTCCACTTT. The chain has TRBV20-1 and TRBJ1-6, with D perhaps TRBD1 (5 bases). V was shortened by 4 bases and J by 5 bases, with 9 bases between the two germline ends. This CDR3 is 13 amino acids long. From germline, CDR1 is DFQATT and CDR2 SNEGSKA (reference sequence).

This clonotype came up many times. The rearrangement joins TRBV6-2 or TRBV6-3 to TRBJ1-1; TRBD1 matches at 8 bases. The CDR3 runs 16 residues. CDR1 is MNHEY and CDR2 is SVGEGT in the germline V gene. V was clipped by 2 bases and J by 4 bases; unmatched bases: 9. The CDR3: CASSYDPGTGRTEAFF. DNA of the CDR3: TGTGCCAGCAGTTACGACCCAGGGACAGGTCGCACTGAAGCTTTCTTT.

This clonotype occurred many times. This chain links TRBV4-3 with TRBJ1-2, with unresolved D. The germline CDR1 and CDR2 sequences are LGHNA and YSLEER. The CDR3 runs 13 residues. The germline V and J ends were trimmed by 0 bases and 7 bases, with 9 bases remaining between them. In nucleotides, the CDR3 is TGCGCCAGCAGCCAAGAAGGACGCTTTGGCTACACCTTC. It encodes CASSQEGRFGYTF.